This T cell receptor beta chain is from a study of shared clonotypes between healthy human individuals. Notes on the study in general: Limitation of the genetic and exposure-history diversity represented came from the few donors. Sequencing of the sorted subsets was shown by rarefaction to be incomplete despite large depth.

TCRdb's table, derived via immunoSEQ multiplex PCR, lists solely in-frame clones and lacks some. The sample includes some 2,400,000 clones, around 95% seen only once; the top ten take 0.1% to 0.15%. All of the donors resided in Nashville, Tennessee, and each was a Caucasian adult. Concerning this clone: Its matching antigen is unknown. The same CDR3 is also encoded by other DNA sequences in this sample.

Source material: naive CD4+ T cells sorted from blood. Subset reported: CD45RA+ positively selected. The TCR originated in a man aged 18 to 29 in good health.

CDR3 sequence: CASSPSPTDTQYF. In DNA, the CDR3 is TGTGCCAGCTCACCGTCACCCACAGATACGCAGTATTTT. The chain couples TRBV18 to TRBJ2-3; D gene uncertain. CDR1 and CDR2 (germline): KGHSH, LQKENI. The CDR3 spans 13 residues. The V end lost 3 bases, the J end lost 2 bases, and 6 bases lay between the germline ends.